This passage covers 21 T cell receptor beta chains from one sample sequenced in a study of response to subunit inactivated influenza vaccine. MiXCR, run by TCRdb on the RT-PCR reads, gives a single entry per CDR3 protein. The sample carries about 300,000 distinct CDR3 sequences, roughly 22% recorded once. Material: PBMCs from blood, obtained about 20 months after vaccination. These receptors came from a man between 50 and 69 years old who received an inactivated influenza vaccine.

The chain has TRBV9 and TRBJ1-2, with unresolved D. Trimming left V 1 base short and J 5 bases short, with 6 bases between. Per the germline V gene, CDR1 is SGDLS and CDR2 is YYNGEE. The CDR3 spans 12 residues. Written as DNA, the CDR3 is TGTGCCAGCAGCGTAAACAATTATGGCTACACCTTC. Translating it yields CASSVNNYGYTF.

The chain recombines TRBV20-1 with TRBJ1-6; 8 bases fit TRBD1. Germline CDR1 and CDR2: DFQATT and SNEGSKA (reference sequence). V trimming: 0 bases; J trimming: 7 bases; junction bases outside the gene matches: 5. The CDR3 is 15 amino acids. The CDR3 protein is CSARDPQGANSPLHF. Written as DNA, the CDR3 is TGCAGTGCTAGAGACCCTCAGGGGGCCAATTCACCCCTCCACTTT.

Many counts were recorded for this clonotype. CDR3 nucleotides: TGTGCCAGCAGTTTAGGGGGCCCCAAGACTGAAGCTTTCTTT. The encoded protein is CASSLGGPKTEAFF. The chain combines TRBV12-3 or TRBV12-4 with TRBJ1-1, with a possible D match to TRBD1 (5 bases). The V end was cut by 1 base, the J end by 5 bases, with 11 bases between. This CDR3 is 14 amino acids long.

The sample holds a few counts of this clonotype. The J gene is TRBJ2-1, the V gene TRBV5-1; 8 bases map to TRBD2. Germline CDR1 and CDR2: SGHRS and YFSETQ. J was trimmed by 4 bases and V by 0 bases; bases with no gene match: 6. The CDR3 loop spans 16 amino acids. DNA of the CDR3: TGCGCCAGCAGCTTGGCCTTGGGCGGGAGGTACAATGAGCAGTTCTTC. It codes for CASSLALGGRYNEQFF.

V is TRBV2 and J is TRBJ2-3, with D hard to call. The germline CDR1 and CDR2 sequences are SNHLY and FYNNEI. Between the trimmed V and J ends, which lost 11 bases and 3 bases, there was a span of 9 bases. CDR3 length: 11 amino acids. CDR3 sequence reads: CAGKVTDTQYF. The CDR3 DNA sequence: TGTGCCGGAAAGGTGACAGATACGCAGTATTTT.

The CDR3 here is CASSYPGQGKGDTQYF. In DNA, the CDR3 is TGTGCCAGCAGCTACCCCGGACAGGGAAAAGGGGATACGCAGTATTTT. The genes are TRBV6-5 and TRBJ2-3, with 8 bases lining up with TRBD1. This CDR3 has 16 amino acids. V was pared by 6 bases and J by 6 bases, with 14 bases of the junction left unmatched. Germline V CDR1 and CDR2: MNHEY, SVGAGI.

The chain carries TRBV20-1 and TRBJ2-1; TRBD1 aligns across 7 bases. J gave up 8 bases and V 6 bases, and 1 base lay outside the gene matches. Germline CDR1 is DFQATT and CDR2 is SNEGSKA (reference sequence). The CDR3 is made up of 10 amino acids. As DNA, the CDR3 is TGCAGTGCCAGGGGGTATGAGCAGTTCTTC. Encoded protein: CSARGYEQFF.

V usage is TRBV7-2 and J usage is TRBJ1-2, with D possibly TRBD1 on 5 matching bases. Germline V lookup: CDR1 SGHTA, CDR2 FQGNSA. The length of the CDR3 is 15 residues. Deletions cut 1 base from V and 3 bases from J, with 12 bases between. The chain's CDR3 is CASSLETGVYYGYTF. In DNA form, the CDR3 reads TGTGCCAGCAGCTTAGAGACGGGGGTCTACTATGGCTACACCTTC.

This clonotype was picked up a small number of times. The V call is TRBV4-2, the J call TRBJ2-3; 9 bases map to TRBD1. CDR1 is LGHNA, CDR2 YNFKEQ, per germline. The length of the CDR3 is 18 residues. Trimming cost V 4 bases and J 1 base; bases outside gene matches: 12. The CDR3 nucleotides are TGTGCCAGCAGCCCATCGACCGGGACAGGGACCCGCACAGATACGCAGTATTTT. Protein product: CASSPSTGTGTRTDTQYF.

This clonotype was detected a few times. J is TRBJ1-6 and V is TRBV5-1, with D tentatively TRBD1 (6 bases). CDR1 is SGHRS, CDR2 YFSETQ, per germline. V lost 4 bases and J 8 bases, leaving 13 bases between the germline ends. The CDR3 is made up of 14 amino acids. CDR3 DNA sequence: TGCGCCAGCAGCCCACAGGGAAGGGATTCACCCCTCCACTTT. It specifies CASSPQGRDSPLHF.

The chain combines TRBV4-3 with TRBJ1-2, with 8 bases identical to TRBD1. This CDR3 has 15 amino acids. Per germline, CDR1 LGHNA and CDR2 YSLEER. V lost 0 bases, J lost 7 bases, and 7 bases stayed unmatched. CDR3 region: CASSQDWSGGGGYTF. The CDR3 nucleotides read TGCGCCAGCAGCCAAGATTGGTCAGGGGGCGGTGGCTACACCTTC.

The chain couples TRBV23-1 to TRBJ2-7; D is possibly TRBD1 (6 bases). TRBV23-1 is classed as an ORF, of uncertain function. V lost 0 bases to trimming and J lost 4 bases, with 13 bases between them. The CDR3 is 15 amino acids. This chain's CDR3 is CASSQSSGTLYEQYF. The CDR3 DNA is TGCGCCAGCAGTCAATCGTCCGGGACATTGTACGAGCAGTACTTC.

The chain couples TRBV6-6 to TRBJ2-2; D not certain. Germline CDR1 and CDR2: MNHNY and SVGAGI (reference sequence). Trimming took off 9 bases at V and 3 bases at J, with 11 bases between the two ends. The CDR3 totals 13 residues. The chain's CDR3 is CASRADYTGELFF. CDR3 in DNA: TGTGCCAGTCGGGCGGATTACACCGGGGAGCTGTTTTTT.

The chain carries TRBV20-1 and TRBJ2-7; 8 nucleotides line up with TRBD2. V was clipped by 3 bases and J by 9 bases; unmatched bases: 4. The CDR3 runs 11 residues. The germline gives CDR1 DFQATT, CDR2 SNEGSKA (reference sequence). CDR3 in DNA: TGCAGTGCTAGGCAGCGGGAGTTGCAGTACTTC. It translates to CSARQRELQYF.

This clonotype was found a few times. V usage is TRBV4-3 and J usage is TRBJ1-6, with no clear D. This CDR3 comprises 15 residues. Trimming took 2 bases from V and 5 from J, leaving 10 bases between them. Germline values: CDR1 LGHNA, CDR2 YSLEER. The CDR3: CASSQTGINNSPLHF. Here the CDR3 DNA reads TGCGCCAGCAGCCAAACCGGGATTAATAATTCACCCCTCCACTTT.

This chain links TRBV25-1 with TRBJ2-2; TRBD1 might be the D (5 bases). Germline CDR1 reads MGHDK; CDR2 reads SYGVNS. The germline V and J ends were trimmed by 2 bases and 1 base, with 8 bases remaining between them. The CDR3 spans 15 residues. The CDR3 nucleotides are TGTGCCAGCAGTGAACAGGGAAGGAACACCGGGGAGCTGTTTTTT. Protein product: CASSEQGRNTGELFF.

The sample holds many counts of this clonotype. The chain recombines TRBV3-1 with TRBJ2-3; no clear D gene. This CDR3 has 14 residues. Looked up from germline, CDR1 is LGHDT and CDR2 is YNNKEL (reference sequence). The V end was cut by 2 bases, the J end by 4 bases, with 10 bases between. CDR3 nucleotide sequence: TGTGCCAGCAGCCAACATCGGATCGCAGATACGCAGTATTTT. This encodes CASSQHRIADTQYF.

The chain employs TRBV13 and TRBJ2-7; 7 bases are a match to TRBD1. Germline V gene lookup returns CDR1 PRHDT and CDR2 FYEKMQ (reference sequence). The CDR3 is 17 amino acids. The V gene end was trimmed by 3 bases and the J gene end by 0 bases; junction bases not matched to a gene: 11. The DNA for the CDR3 is TGTGCCAGCAGCTTTGAACCCCTCAGGGACAGCTCCTACGAGCAGTACTTC. It is translated as CASSFEPLRDSSYEQYF.

The V and J genes are TRBV27 and TRBJ2-1; 15 bases align to TRBD2. With 5 bases clipped from V and 7 bases from J, the junction kept 3 bases outside the gene matches. The CDR3 runs to 15 residues. CDR1 and CDR2 (germline): MNHEY, SMNVEV (reference sequence). CDR3 loop: CASSPGTSGRNEQFF. The CDR3 DNA reads TGTGCCAGCAGTCCCGGGACTAGCGGGAGGAATGAGCAGTTCTTC.

The V and J genes are TRBV10-3 and TRBJ2-5; maybe TRBD2 (5 bases). The CDR3 is made up of 19 amino acids. Trimming took 0 bases from V and 2 from J, leaving 22 bases between them. Germline-derived CDR1 and CDR2 are ENHRY and SYGVKD. The CDR3 region is CAISESIGGRLPTQETQYF. The DNA for the CDR3 is TGTGCCATCAGTGAGTCGATCGGAGGCAGGCTCCCCACTCAAGAGACCCAGTACTTC.

In this sample, this clonotype turned up a few times. This chain uses TRBV20-1 with TRBJ2-5; the D is unclear. The CDR3 has 14 residues. The germline gives CDR1 DFQATT, CDR2 SNEGSKA (reference sequence). V dropped 6 bases and J dropped 4 bases, with 18 bases sitting between them. CDR3 DNA: TGCAGTGCCCGGGCAATTGGCGGTGGAGAGACCCAGTACTTC. It encodes CSARAIGGGETQYF.